These T cell receptor beta chains were read from a single sample in a study of T cells in Graves' hyperthyroidism and ophthalmopathy. Via MiXCR, TCRdb re-called the multiplex PCR reads, giving one row per CDR3 protein. The sample gives under 450,000 distinct CDR3 sequences, around 16% of which show up once; 13% to 15% is in the top ten. Material for sequencing was blood. The receptors were sampled from a woman aged 18-29 years with Graves' hyperthyroidism. Both conserved end residues are part of each CDR3. D genes are given only for firm matches. Size is omitted from some rows. Given values are once, few, many or a class for expanded clones.

j_gene | v_gene | len | d_gene | abundance | CDR3aa | CDR3nt
TRBJ2-1 | TRBV12-5 | 16 | TRBD2 | . | CASGLGLAGGSGEQFF | TGTGCTAGTGGTCTGGGACTAGCGGGAGGGTCGGGTGAGCAGTTCTTC
TRBJ1-5 | TRBV15 | 15 | TRBD1 | . | CATSRTGTGNQPQHF | TGTGCCACCAGCAGGACAGGGACTGGCAATCAGCCCCAGCATTTT
TRBJ2-1 | TRBV5-1 | 15 | . | . | CASSSYTSSYNEQFF | TGCGCCAGCAGCTCGTATACCAGCTCCTACAATGAGCAGTTCTTC
TRBJ2-7 | TRBV20-1 | 15 | TRBD2 | . | CSASPPAGGSYEQYF | TGCAGTGCTAGCCCCCCAGCGGGGGGCTCCTACGAGCAGTACTTC
TRBJ2-2 | TRBV12-3/TRBV12-4 | 17 | . | few | CASSLSGGKRTPGSWFF | TGTGCCAGCAGCCTGTCTGGGGGGAAGAGGACACCGGGGAGCTGGTTTTTT
TRBJ2-2 | TRBV9 | 15 | . | many | CAGGRDSQNTGELFF | TGTGCCGGGGGGCGGGACAGCCAAAACACCGGGGAGCTGTTTTTT
TRBJ1-2 | TRBV5-1 | 13 | . | many | CASNSGIFGGYTF | TGCGCCAGCAATAGTGGGATTTTCGGAGGCTACACCTTC
TRBJ1-2 | TRBV2 | 14 | . | . | CASSGQTANYGYTF | TGTGCCAGCAGTGGGCAGACTGCTAACTATGGCTACACCTTC
TRBJ1-4 | TRBV29-1 | 14 | . | . | CSVSVTGLNEKLFF | TGCAGCGTGTCTGTGACAGGCCTTAATGAAAAACTGTTTTTT
TRBJ2-7 | TRBV6-1 | 17 | TRBD1 | few | CASTKRDRGGAPYEQYF | TGTGCCAGCACTAAGCGGGACAGGGGCGGGGCCCCCTACGAGCAGTACTTC